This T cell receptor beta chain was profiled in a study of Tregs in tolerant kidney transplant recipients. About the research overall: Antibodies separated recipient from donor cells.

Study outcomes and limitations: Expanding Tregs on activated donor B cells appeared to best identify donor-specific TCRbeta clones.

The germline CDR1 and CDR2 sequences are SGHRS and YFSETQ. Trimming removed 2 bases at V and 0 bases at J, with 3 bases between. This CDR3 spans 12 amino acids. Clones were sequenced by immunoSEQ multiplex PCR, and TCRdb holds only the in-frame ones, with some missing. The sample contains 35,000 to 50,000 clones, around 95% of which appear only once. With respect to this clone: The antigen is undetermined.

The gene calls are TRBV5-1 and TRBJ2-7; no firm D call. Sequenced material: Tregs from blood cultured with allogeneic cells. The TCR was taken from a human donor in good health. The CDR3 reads CASSFDSYEQYF. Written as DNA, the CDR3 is TGCGCCAGCAGCTTCGACTCCTACGAGCAGTACTTC.